The clone carrying this T cell receptor (beta chain) was counted many times. The antigen is undetermined. The data stem from a study of T-cell reconstitution after alpha-beta-depleted transplantation in children. General study findings and limits: Some patients owed their high day-60 TCRbeta diversity to surviving recipient T cells and thymic progenitors. About two months after transplant, alpha-beta T cells reportedly came from several hundred expanded graft clones. Newly generated T cells supplied most T-cell counts and diversity one year post-transplant.

The germline gives CDR1 SQVTM, CDR2 ANQGSEA. The CDR3 spans 14 residues. Trimming removed 6 bases at V and 0 bases at J, with 12 bases between. For TCRbeta, the library was prepared with unique molecular identifiers. TCRdb analysed the PCR reads with MiXCR anew, one entry per CDR3 protein. The data hold about 200,000 distinct CDR3 sequences, with roughly 6.3% observed a single time. This chain uses TRBV29-1 with TRBJ2-1; D is uncertain. This TCR was recovered from a girl under three years old with combined immunodeficiency, due to receive a stem cell transplant. Sample: PBMCs, taken before TCRalphabeta/CD19-depleted stem cell transplant. The CDR3 reads CSVVGADSYNEQFF. The CDR3 bases are TGCAGCGTCGTTGGCGCAGACTCCTACAATGAGCAGTTCTTC.